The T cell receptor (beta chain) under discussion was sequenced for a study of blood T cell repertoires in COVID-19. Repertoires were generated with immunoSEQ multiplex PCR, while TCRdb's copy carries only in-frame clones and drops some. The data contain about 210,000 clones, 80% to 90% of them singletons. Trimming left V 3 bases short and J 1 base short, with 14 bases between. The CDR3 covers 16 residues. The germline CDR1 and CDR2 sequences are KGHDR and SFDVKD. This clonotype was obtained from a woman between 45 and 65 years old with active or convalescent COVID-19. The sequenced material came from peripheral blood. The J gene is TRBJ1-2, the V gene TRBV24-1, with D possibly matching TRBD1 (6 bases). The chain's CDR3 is CATSDPSDSFNYGYTF. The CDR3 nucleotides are TGTGCCACCAGTGATCCCTCGGACAGTTTTAACTATGGCTACACCTTC.